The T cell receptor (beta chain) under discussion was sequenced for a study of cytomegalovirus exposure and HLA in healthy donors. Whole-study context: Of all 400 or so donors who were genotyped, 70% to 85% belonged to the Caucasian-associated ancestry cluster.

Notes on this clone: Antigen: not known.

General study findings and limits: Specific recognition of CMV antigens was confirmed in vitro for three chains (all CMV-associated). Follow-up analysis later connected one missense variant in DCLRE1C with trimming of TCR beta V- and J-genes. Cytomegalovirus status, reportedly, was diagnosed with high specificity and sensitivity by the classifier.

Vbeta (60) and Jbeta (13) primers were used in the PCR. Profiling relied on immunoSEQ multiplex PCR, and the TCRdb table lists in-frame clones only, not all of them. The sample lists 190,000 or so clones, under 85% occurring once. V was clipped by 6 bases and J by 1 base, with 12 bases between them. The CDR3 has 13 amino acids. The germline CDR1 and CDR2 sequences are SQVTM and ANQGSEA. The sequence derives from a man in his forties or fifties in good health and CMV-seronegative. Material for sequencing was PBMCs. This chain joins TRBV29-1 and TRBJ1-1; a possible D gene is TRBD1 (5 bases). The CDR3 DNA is TGCAGCGTGCCGGGACTCCGGAACACTGAAGCTTTCTTT. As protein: CSVPGLRNTEAFF.